A single sample gave rise to the 7 T cell receptor beta chains below, sequenced in a study of shared clonotypes between healthy human individuals. Terminally differentiated effector memory CD45RA+ cells were excluded by CCR7 positive selection of CD45RO-negative cells. Clones were read by immunoSEQ multiplex PCR, and TCRdb kept only the in-frame ones, dropping some. The repertoire includes about 2 million clones, about 95% of them detected once, and approximately 1.2% sits in the top ten. The specimen was naive CD8+ T cells sorted from blood. Receptors were obtained from a man younger than 30 in good health.

V usage is TRBV28 and J usage is TRBJ2-5; 8 bases line up with TRBD1. V gave up 7 bases and J gave up 3 bases; unmatched junction bases: 4. Germline V gives CDR1 MDHEN, CDR2 SYDVKM. The CDR3 runs to 13 residues. The CDR3, as DNA: TGTGCCAGCACACTGACAGGGGAAGAGACCCAGTACTTC. This translates into CASTLTGEETQYF.

This chain connects TRBV10-1 to TRBJ2-3; 12 positions agree with TRBD1. Germline V gene data show CDR1 as WNHNN and CDR2 as SYGVQD (reference sequence). V lost 2 bases to trimming and J lost 4 bases; unmatched junction nucleotides: 1. This CDR3 has 15 residues. The CDR3, as DNA: TGCGCCAGCAGTGAGGGGACAGGGGGCGCAGATACGCAGTATTTT. It specifies CASSEGTGGADTQYF.

This rearrangement joins TRBV4-2 to TRBJ2-4, with D maybe TRBD1 (5 bases). Deletions cut 1 base from V and 11 bases from J, with 12 bases between. The CDR3 sequence is 13 residues long. Germline loops: CDR1 LGHNA, CDR2 YNFKEQ. CDR3: CASSQVGVTVQYF. CDR3 coding DNA: TGTGCCAGCAGCCAAGTAGGGGTAACGGTTCAGTACTTC.

V gene TRBV10-3 combines with J gene TRBJ2-4, with a possible D match to TRBD2 (5 bases). The CDR3 is 16 residues long. Trimming stripped 2 bases from V and 7 bases from J, with 18 bases between. The V gene's germline CDR1 is ENHRY and CDR2 SYGVKD. The CDR3 sequence: CAISESGRAHENIQYF. The CDR3 DNA is TGTGCCATCAGTGAGAGCGGTCGGGCACACGAGAACATTCAGTACTTC.

V is TRBV19 and J is TRBJ2-2; 8 bases align to TRBD1. The CDR3 runs 14 residues. Unmatched junction bases numbered 7, after V lost 7 bases and J lost 6 bases. CDR1 and CDR2 from the germline V gene are LNHDA and SQIVND (reference sequence). Written as DNA, the CDR3 is TGTGCCAGTAACCCAGGGGGCGGGCCCGGGGAGCTGTTTTTT. Protein product: CASNPGGGPGELFF.

This clone was observed a single time. The chain links TRBV7-9 to TRBJ1-1, with 7 bases identical to TRBD1. V was clipped by 5 bases and J by 9 bases; unmatched bases: 12. The CDR3 sequence is 14 residues long. From germline, CDR1 is SEHNR and CDR2 FQNEAQ (reference sequence). CDR3 residues: CASSPPGQPEKAFF. The CDR3, as DNA: TGTGCCAGCAGCCCCCCGGGACAGCCAGAAAAAGCTTTCTTT.

The genes are TRBV4-1 and TRBJ1-2; D might be TRBD1 (5 bases). The V gene lost 2 bases and the J gene lost 6 bases, with 16 bases spanning the gap. The CDR3 sequence is 15 residues long. Germline V gives CDR1 MGHRA, CDR2 YSYEKL. The CDR3 spells CASSQRQLSGDGYTF. CDR3 nucleotide sequence: TGCGCCAGCAGCCAACGACAGCTCTCGGGCGATGGCTACACCTTC.